This T cell receptor (beta chain) was captured by sequencing in a study of blood T cells in healthy people across ages. Study findings and constraints: Higher diversity, along with more naive CD4+ cells, distinguished long-lived donors from aged donors. Possibly confounding the expanded clonotype changes was the fact that donor CMV status was unknown.

This clonotype was detected a few times. Its target is not known. Healthy individuals of Caucasian origin from Russia, aged about 6 to 90, served as donors. Through a sample-barcoded 5' primer and a J-beta primer mix, a second PCR was run for about 6 to 11 cycles. Every sample returned 3 million or more CDR3-containing paired-end reads. TCRdb re-analysed the 5' RACE reads in MiXCR, keeping a single row per CDR3 protein. The top ten hold 2.1% of the sample, which has about 2 million distinct CDR3 sequences, about 50% seen once. This TCR was sampled from a woman aged 40-49 years in good health. Sequenced: blood.

The CDR3: CASSPRDGRTDTQYF. For the CDR3, the DNA is TGTGCCAGCAGCCCCCGGGACGGCCGCACAGATACGCAGTATTTT. The chain couples TRBV7-2 to TRBJ2-3, with D perhaps given as TRBD1 or TRBD2 (5 bases each). The CDR3 is 15 residues long. V lost 5 bases and J 1 base, leaving 13 bases between the germline ends. CDR1 SGHTA and CDR2 FQGNSA come from the germline V gene.